The TCR beta chain under discussion was sequenced for a study of technical replicates of blood from a handful of donors. Sequenced by immunoSEQ multiplex PCR; TCRdb stores in-frame clones only, minus some. Altogether under 85,000 clones are present, roughly 90% being singletons, with the ten largest covering 0.4% to 0.5%. V dropped 5 bases and J dropped 4; count of bases not matched to a gene: 2. CDR3 length: 12 amino acids. The germline V gene encodes CDR1 SGHNT and CDR2 YYREEE (reference sequence). The chain links TRBV5-4 to TRBJ1-2, with 7 bases lining up with TRBD1. The source is a human donor in good health. Input material: T cells isolated from PBMCs. The CDR3 sequence is CASRGTVYGYTF. The DNA of the CDR3 is TGTGCCAGCAGAGGGACAGTCTATGGCTACACCTTC.